This T cell receptor beta chain is from a study of T cell clonality in common variable immunodeficiency. General study findings and limits: Reportedly, TCR beta sequences from common variable immunodeficiency showed fewer deletions and N-nucleotide insertions. Authors noted CVID clonality's cause needs subpopulation repertoire sequencing.

Of CVID subjects, 15 were female and about 28 male, mean age about 40. Both groups were predominantly of Caucasian heritage. V lost 3 bases and J lost 3; bases outside the gene matches: 13. In germline, CDR1 is LNHDA, CDR2 SQIVND (reference sequence). The CDR3 length is 17 residues. To note about this clone: Its antigen is unknown. The read comes to an end 3 residues before the CDR3 does, leaving the germline J gene to fill in the end.

TCRdb's table, derived via immunoSEQ multiplex PCR, lists solely in-frame clones and lacks some. The record shows around 24,000 clones for this sample, with no singletons present. This sequence was found in a human donor with common variable immunodeficiency. The sample consisted of peripheral blood mononuclear cells. The V gene is TRBV19, the J gene TRBJ1-1; 7 bases agree with TRBD1. CDR3 DNA (partial): TGTGCCAGTAGTATTCGAGCATACAGGGGTGTCGACACTGAA. Amino acids: CASSIRAYRGVDTE. Given in full, the CDR3 is CASSIRAYRGVDTEAFF.